This T cell receptor beta chain was recovered during a study of blood T cell repertoires in COVID-19. Residents of approximately 25 US areas, aged roughly 18 to 89 years, made up the participants. Researchers sorted participants into cohorts using their self-reported clinical history. Cohort 3 recovery required two negative PCRs, clearance, or symptom resolution. Germline V lookup: CDR1 MNHEY, CDR2 SMNVEV (reference sequence). The CDR3 contains 15 residues. V was trimmed by 3 bases and J by 8 bases, leaving 19 bases between them. Assay: immunoSEQ multiplex PCR; the TCRdb copy retains only in-frame clones and omits some. The data show some 460,000 clones, approximately 90% seen once.

Sequenced input: PBMCs or T cells enriched from blood (not recorded which). The V and J genes are TRBV27 and TRBJ1-2; D remains ambiguous. The origin of this receptor is a woman in her late teens or twenties who had recovered from COVID-19. CDR3 in DNA: TGTGCCAGCAGTTTGATCGGGAGTGGAAGCGCAGGCTACACCTTC. Translation gives CASSLIGSGSAGYTF.